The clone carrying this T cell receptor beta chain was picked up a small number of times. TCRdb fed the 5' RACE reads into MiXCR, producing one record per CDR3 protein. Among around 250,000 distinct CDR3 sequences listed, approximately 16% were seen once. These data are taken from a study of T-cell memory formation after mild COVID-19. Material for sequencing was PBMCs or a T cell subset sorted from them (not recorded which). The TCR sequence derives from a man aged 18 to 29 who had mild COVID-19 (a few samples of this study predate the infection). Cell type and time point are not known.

The DNA for the CDR3 is TGTGCCAGCAGTTCAACGTGGAGTGAGCAGTTCTTC. It codes for CASSSTWSEQFF. The genes are TRBV27 and TRBJ2-1, with D unresolved. The CDR3 extends over 12 amino acids. CDR1 is MNHEY and CDR2 is SMNVEV in the germline V gene (reference sequence). Trimming pared 4 bases from V and 9 bases from J, leaving 10 bases between.